These 5 T cell receptor beta chains were sequenced from one sample in a study of T-cell memory formation after mild COVID-19. TCRdb used MiXCR to reprocess the 5' RACE reads, holding one entry per CDR3 protein. The sample has some 320,000 distinct CDR3 sequences, approximately 15% seen once. The sample comprised PBMCs or a T cell subset sorted from them (not recorded which). These receptors came from a man aged 18 to 30 who had mild COVID-19 (a few samples of this study predate the infection). Cell type and time point are not known.

Comments on this clonotype: One junction end disagrees with the germline gene, perhaps due to a read error. The genes are TRBV15 and TRBJ1-1; possibly TRBD1 for D (5 bases). CDR1 LNHNV and CDR2 YYDKDF come from the germline V gene (reference sequence). This CDR3 has 14 amino acids. CDR3 DNA sequence: TGTGCCACCAGCAGACCGGGGGAGAACGCTGAAGCTTTCTTT. This encodes CATSRPGENAEAFF.

The chain joins TRBV10-2 to TRBJ2-7; TRBD2 matches 10 bases. V gave up 6 bases and J gave up 0 bases; unmatched junction bases: 5. The CDR3 has 15 amino acids. The germline CDR1 and CDR2 sequences are WSHSY and SAAADI. This CDR3 reads CASSPGLAYSYEQYF. The CDR3 bases are TGCGCCAGCAGCCCGGGACTAGCGTACTCCTACGAGCAGTACTTC.

V usage is TRBV9 and J usage is TRBJ2-3, with 9 bases identical to TRBD2. The germline V gene has CDR1 SGDLS and CDR2 YYNGEE. The CDR3 covers 16 residues. With V trimmed by 4 bases and J by 0 bases, 6 bases remained unmatched. As DNA, the CDR3 is TGTGCCAGCAGCAAATTAAGCGGGGGGAGCACAGATACGCAGTATTTT. Amino acid sequence: CASSKLSGGSTDTQYF.

This clonotype came up many times. The rearrangement joins TRBV15 to TRBJ1-4; 7 nucleotides align to TRBD1. This CDR3 has 13 amino acids. Germline V gene data show CDR1 as LNHNV and CDR2 as YYDKDF (reference sequence). The J segment lost 7 bases and the V segment lost 5 bases, leaving 4 bases of the junction unmatched. The CDR3 DNA sequence: TGTGCCACCAGCGACAGGGTGACTGAAAAACTGTTTTTT. Protein product: CATSDRVTEKLFF.

The chain couples TRBV29-1 to TRBJ1-3; D is ambiguous. The CDR3 loop spans 14 amino acids. The germline V gene has CDR1 SQVTM and CDR2 ANQGSEA. Deletions cut 1 base from V and 4 bases from J, with 11 bases between. CDR3 sequence: CSVEVPDPGNTIYF. The CDR3 DNA reads TGCAGCGTTGAAGTCCCCGATCCCGGAAACACCATATATTTT.